This T cell receptor beta chain stems from a study of blood T cells in healthy people across ages (dated by TCRdb to about 2015). About the study as a whole: In model experiments, roughly one uniquely barcoded TCR beta cDNA molecule per two T cells was captured by template switching. Using deep sequencing normalized with unique cDNA molecular identifiers, the study measured how TCR beta repertoire diversity changes with age. Donors were grouped into four age groups: young (average roughly 17 years), middle-aged (around 39), aged (around 60) and long-lived (less than 85). Donors of different ages were randomly distributed across sequencing lanes to avoid experimental bias. The study analyzed two additional independent replicas of 1 million unique cDNA reads from the same blood draw for two donors, one aged 18 to 29 and one aged 80 or older. Results the study describes overall, beyond this receptor: The long-lived group showed more naive CD4+ T cells, fewer expanded clones and increased TCR diversity than the aged group, suggesting age selection. A strong correlation was found between observed TCR beta diversity and the percentage of naive T cells measured by flow cytometry. Bulk unsorted PBMC profiling prevented conclusive comparison of naive and antigen-experienced compartments. Because donor CMV infection status was unknown, age-related changes in expanded clonotypes were potentially confounded. Observed TCR beta diversity per million T cells fell roughly linearly with age, and a significant reduction was already apparent by age roughly 40. Estimates of total diversity based on one million sequenced T cells were regarded as lower bounds and as underestimates.

This clonotype was counted a few times. Its antigen remains undetermined. Base qualities are not recorded, but no much larger clone differs from it by a single base. Donors were 35 to 40 systemically healthy Caucasian individuals from Russia aged roughly 6 to 90 years. About 9.6 milliliters of peripheral blood were collected from each donor into EDTA-treated Vacutainer tubes. PBMCs were isolated by Ficoll-Paque density-gradient centrifugation, with at least 6 million obtained per sample. Total RNA, at least 5.5 micrograms per sample, was extracted from PBMCs with Trizol reagent. Naive CD45RAhigh/CD27high T cell percentages were measured by flow cytometry on a PBMC aliquot from every donor. Libraries came from 5' RACE. TCRdb lists the instrument as Illumina HiSeq 2500. A second PCR of roughly 7 to 11 cycles was performed with a sample-barcoded 5' primer and a J-beta primer mix. A template-switch 5' adaptor carrying 12 random nucleotides introduced a unique molecular identifier onto each TCR beta cDNA molecule. At least 2.5 million CDR3-containing paired-end reads were obtained from each sample. First-strand cDNA was synthesized from all RNA with the Mint cDNA synthesis kit, primed by a TRBC-specific oligonucleotide. Following uracil-DNA glycosylase treatment, all cDNA underwent a first 18-cycle PCR with the universal primers M1SS and BC2_uni_R. Regarding the original processing steps: For normalization, 1 million high-quality reads were randomly selected from each sample, with every read carrying a distinct molecular identifier. Instead of being binned into consensus sequences, reads that shared molecular identifiers were thrown out. MiTCR, with a Q25 quality threshold and the strictest error-elimination algorithm, was used for CDR3 identification, clonotype clustering and error correction. A nonparametric unseen species model with Euler transformation was used to estimate a lower bound on total TCR beta diversity. TCRdb redid the processing of the public reads, applying fastp at Q25 and MiXCR, and retained in-frame beta chains. All rows with the same CDR3 protein become a single entry with the most common DNA and genes. The V and J calls reflect TCRdb's pipeline rather than the authors' work. This sample comprises about 1,000,000 distinct CDR3 sequences, 45% of them detected only once. Together, the top ten hold 15% to 20% of the sample.

The CDR3 holds 14 amino acids from the cysteine to the phenylalanine. Only the CDR3 portion is preserved as DNA: 42 bases, with reading frame beginning at the first base. V lost 6 bases and J lost 5 bases; the stretch between them is 17 bases long. The germline V gene yields SGHDT for CDR1 and YYEEEE for CDR2. Sequenced sample: blood. This TCR derives from a woman aged 60-75 years in good health. The chain joins TRBV5-6 to TRBJ2-5; the D gene assignment is perhaps TRBD1 or TRBD2, with each matching 6 bases. CDR3 protein: CASNWGAGAETQYF. The DNA sequence is TGTGCCAGCAACTGGGGGGCAGGGGCCGAGACCCAGTACTTC.